The 20 T cell receptor beta chains below come from one sample, sequenced in a study of shared clonotypes between healthy human individuals. Produced via immunoSEQ multiplex PCR; TCRdb's table is partial and in-frame only. The sample has a few million clones, approximately 94% seen once. Material for sequencing was naive CD4+ T cells sorted from blood. Regarding subset: CD45RA+ positively selected. The receptors originated from a man aged 18 to 29 in good health.

The V and J genes are TRBV19 and TRBJ1-1; no definite D call. The CDR3 contains 12 residues. Trimming took off 4 bases at V and 10 bases at J, with 13 bases between the two ends. Looked up from germline, CDR1 is LNHDA and CDR2 is SQIVND (reference sequence). The CDR3, as DNA: TGTGCCAGTAGTACGTCCGGCCCAGCAGCTTTCTTT. Translation gives CASSTSGPAAFF.

This clone is a singleton in its sample. The genes are TRBV5-8 and TRBJ1-2, with D possibly matching TRBD1 (5 bases). The CDR3 is 16 residues long. In germline, CDR1 is SGHTS, CDR2 YDEGEE. Trimming shortened V by 4 bases and J by 3 bases, and 19 bases separated the two germline ends. The CDR3 DNA reads TGTGCCAGCAGCCGCCAAGGTGCGGGACGGTACTATGGCTACACCTTC. Protein: CASSRQGAGRYYGYTF.

The chain joins TRBV12-5 to TRBJ2-7; TRBD1 agrees at 7 bases. CDR3 size: 14 residues. Per the germline V gene, CDR1 is LGHNT and CDR2 is FRNRAP. Trimming cost V 5 bases and J 5 bases; bases outside gene matches: 9. The CDR3 protein is CASGPPGGSHEQYF. Written as DNA, the CDR3 is TGTGCTAGTGGTCCCCCAGGGGGATCCCACGAGCAGTACTTC.

The V and J genes are TRBV6-1 and TRBJ2-7, with a tentative D call TRBD1 (6 bases). Between the trimmed V and J ends, which lost 5 bases and 5 bases, there was a span of 10 bases. The CDR3 has 12 amino acids. The V gene's germline CDR1 is MNHNS and CDR2 SASEGT. CDR3 sequence reads: CASSKQGHEQYF. The CDR3 nucleotides read TGTGCCAGCAGTAAACAGGGCCACGAGCAGTACTTC.

The V call is TRBV10-3, the J call TRBJ1-1, with a tentative D call TRBD1 (5 bases). The CDR3 runs to 13 residues. V was shortened by 5 bases and J by 2 bases, with 9 bases between the two germline ends. Germline lookup yields CDR1 ENHRY and CDR2 SYGVKD. The CDR3 nucleotides read TGTGCCATCAGTCCAGACAGCAACACTGAAGCTTTCTTT. Amino acids: CAISPDSNTEAFF.

The chain links TRBV19 to TRBJ2-2; D remains unclear. There are 16 residues in the CDR3. The germline gives CDR1 LNHDA, CDR2 SQIVND (reference sequence). The V end lost 3 bases, the J end lost 3 bases, and 14 bases lay between the germline ends. In nucleotides, the CDR3 is TGTGCCAGTAGTATGGCGACACCAAGGGACACCGGGGAGCTGTTTTTT. It yields the protein CASSMATPRDTGELFF.

The chain employs TRBV9 and TRBJ2-3, with D hard to call. Looked up from germline, CDR1 is SGDLS and CDR2 is YYNGEE. V lost 0 bases and J 1 base, leaving 12 bases between the germline ends. The CDR3 consists of 16 residues. The CDR3 reads CASSVEALGGTDTQYF. DNA for the CDR3: TGTGCCAGCAGCGTAGAAGCCCTAGGTGGCACAGATACGCAGTATTTT.

The rearrangement joins TRBV30 to TRBJ2-1; a possible D gene is TRBD1 (6 bases). The CDR3 is made up of 13 amino acids. Germline CDR1 GTSNPN, CDR2 SVGIG (reference sequence). The V gene lost 2 bases and the J gene lost 9 bases, with 14 bases spanning the gap. The CDR3 is CAWSSQGRGEQFF. CDR3 DNA: TGTGCCTGGAGTTCACAGGGACGTGGTGAGCAGTTCTTC.

This rearrangement joins TRBV6-5 to TRBJ2-7, with a possible D match to TRBD1 (5 bases). The CDR3 totals 13 residues. Germline CDR1 MNHEY, CDR2 SVGAGI. Trimming took off 5 bases at V and 2 bases at J, with 10 bases between the two ends. The CDR3 DNA follows: TGTGCCAGCAGTCAGGGCCAGGCCTACGAGCAGTACTTC. The encoded protein is CASSQGQAYEQYF.

The chain employs TRBV18 and TRBJ2-5; TRBD2 matches 12 bases. Per the germline V gene, CDR1 is KGHSH and CDR2 is LQKENI. J was trimmed by 3 bases and V by 6 bases; bases with no gene match: 2. The CDR3 loop spans 14 amino acids. CDR3 coding DNA: TGTGCCAGCTCGGGACTAGCGGGCGAAGAGACCCAGTACTTC. Translated: CASSGLAGEETQYF.

As regards this clone: In the same sample, other DNA sequences code for this CDR3. V usage is TRBV30 and J usage is TRBJ2-7; no firm D call. Germline CDR1 is GTSNPN and CDR2 is SVGIG (reference sequence). The V and J ends lost 2 bases and 4 bases respectively, with 6 bases between them. The CDR3 runs 11 residues. Here the CDR3 reads CAWSSGYEQYF. The CDR3 DNA is TGTGCCTGGAGTTCAGGTTACGAGCAGTACTTC.

The gene calls are TRBV5-4 and TRBJ2-3; the D gene is possibly TRBD2 (5 bases). V was cut by 2 bases and J by 2 bases, with 12 bases left in between. CDR3 length: 15 amino acids. CDR1 and CDR2 from the germline V gene are SGHNT and YYREEE (reference sequence). DNA for the CDR3: TGTGCCAGCAGCTTTGCGGGTTTGGTCACAGATACGCAGTATTTT. Amino acid sequence: CASSFAGLVTDTQYF.

The gene calls are TRBV7-8 and TRBJ2-7; 7 bases fit TRBD1. Germline CDR1 is SGHVS and CDR2 is FQNEAQ. The CDR3 totals 14 residues. V shed 6 bases, J shed 0 bases, and the junction held 5 bases outside the gene matches. The CDR3 is CASSRDRYSYEQYF. CDR3 in DNA: TGTGCCAGCAGTCGGGACAGATACTCCTACGAGCAGTACTTC.

This clone is a singleton in its sample. This chain connects TRBV6-1 to TRBJ1-2; D is unresolved. Trimming pared 5 bases from V and 4 bases from J, leaving 11 bases between. Germline V gene lookup returns CDR1 MNHNS and CDR2 SASEGT. This CDR3 is 13 amino acids long. CDR3 sequence (DNA): TGTGCCAGCAGTTTAGGACTTAGCTATGGCTACACCTTC. Its translation: CASSLGLSYGYTF.

The J gene is TRBJ2-7, the V gene TRBV18; 9 nucleotides align to TRBD1. Per the germline V gene, CDR1 is KGHSH and CDR2 is LQKENI. The CDR3 totals 15 residues. After removal of 1 base from V and 3 bases from J, the junction contained 4 bases not matched to a gene. DNA of the CDR3: TGTGCCAGCTCACCACTATCGGGACAGGGCTACGAGCAGTACTTC. Encoded protein: CASSPLSGQGYEQYF.

This chain joins TRBV2 and TRBJ1-1; D is possibly TRBD1 (5 bases). Germline loops: CDR1 SNHLY, CDR2 FYNNEI. The CDR3 spans 14 residues. V lost 6 bases, J lost 2 bases, and 13 bases lay in between. DNA of the CDR3: TGTGCCAGCAGGAAAGGACAAGGAAACACTGAAGCTTTCTTT. It specifies CASRKGQGNTEAFF.

The DNA of the CDR3 is TGCGCCAGCAGCTTGGGTATGGCTGGGGCAGAGACCCAGTACTTC. This gives the protein CASSLGMAGAETQYF. This chain links TRBV5-1 with TRBJ2-5; D perhaps matches TRBD1 (5 bases). The V gene lost 0 bases and the J gene lost 4 bases, with 13 bases spanning the gap. This CDR3 contains 15 residues. CDR1 is SGHRS, CDR2 YFSETQ, per germline.

V gene TRBV5-1 combines with J gene TRBJ2-5; either TRBD1 or TRBD2 may fit D (5 bases each). The CDR3 consists of 15 residues. CDR1 is SGHRS and CDR2 is YFSETQ in the germline V gene. V was cut by 4 bases and J by 1 base, with 14 bases left in between. CDR3 DNA sequence: TGCGCCAGCAGCCTGGGACCCGGTACCCAAGAGACCCAGTACTTC. Translation gives CASSLGPGTQETQYF.

The chain couples TRBV7-8 to TRBJ1-2; TRBD1 is a possible D gene (6 bases). CDR3 length: 17 residues. Per germline, CDR1 SGHVS and CDR2 FQNEAQ. The germline V and J ends were trimmed by 1 base and 5 bases, with 20 bases remaining between them. The CDR3 sequence: CASSLGIQDSLFYGYTF. The CDR3, as DNA: TGTGCCAGCAGCTTAGGTATTCAGGACAGTCTCTTTTATGGCTACACCTTC.

The gene calls are TRBV11-2 and TRBJ2-7, with 11 nucleotides matching TRBD2. Germline CDR1 reads SGHAT; CDR2 reads FQNNGV. The CDR3 is 17 amino acids. V lost 5 bases and J lost 1; bases outside the gene matches: 10. The CDR3 loop is CASSPLRLAGLSYEQYF. DNA for the CDR3: TGTGCCAGCAGCCCCCTACGACTAGCGGGGCTTTCCTACGAGCAGTACTTC.